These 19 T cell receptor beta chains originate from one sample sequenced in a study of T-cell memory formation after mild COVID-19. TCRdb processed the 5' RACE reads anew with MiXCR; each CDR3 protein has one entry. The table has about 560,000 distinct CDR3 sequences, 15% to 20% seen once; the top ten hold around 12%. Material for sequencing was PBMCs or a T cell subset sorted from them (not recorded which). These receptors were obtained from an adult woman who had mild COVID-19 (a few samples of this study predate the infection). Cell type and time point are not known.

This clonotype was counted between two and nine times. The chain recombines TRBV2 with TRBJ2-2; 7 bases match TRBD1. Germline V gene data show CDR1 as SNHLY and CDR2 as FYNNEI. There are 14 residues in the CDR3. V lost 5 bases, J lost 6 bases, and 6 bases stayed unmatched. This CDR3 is CASSPTDRAGELFF. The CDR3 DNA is TGTGCCAGCAGTCCGACCGACAGGGCCGGGGAGCTGTTTTTT.

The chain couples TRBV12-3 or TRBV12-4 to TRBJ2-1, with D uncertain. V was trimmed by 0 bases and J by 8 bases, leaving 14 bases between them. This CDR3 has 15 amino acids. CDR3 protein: CASSLALRRLDEQFF. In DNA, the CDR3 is TGTGCCAGCAGTTTAGCGCTCCGCCGGCTCGATGAGCAGTTCTTC.

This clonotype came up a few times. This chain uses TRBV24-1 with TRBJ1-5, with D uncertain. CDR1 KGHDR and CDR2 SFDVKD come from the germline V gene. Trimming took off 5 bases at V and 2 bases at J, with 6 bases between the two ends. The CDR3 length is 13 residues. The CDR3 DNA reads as TGTGCCACCAGTGGCTGGGGCAATCAGCCCCAGCATTTT. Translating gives CATSGWGNQPQHF.

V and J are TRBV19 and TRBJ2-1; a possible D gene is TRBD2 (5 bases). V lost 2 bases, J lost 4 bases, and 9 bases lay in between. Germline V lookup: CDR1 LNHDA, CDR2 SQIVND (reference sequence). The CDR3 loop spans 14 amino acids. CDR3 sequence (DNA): TGTGCCAGTAGTATATGGACTGGGTACAATGAGCAGTTCTTC. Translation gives CASSIWTGYNEQFF.

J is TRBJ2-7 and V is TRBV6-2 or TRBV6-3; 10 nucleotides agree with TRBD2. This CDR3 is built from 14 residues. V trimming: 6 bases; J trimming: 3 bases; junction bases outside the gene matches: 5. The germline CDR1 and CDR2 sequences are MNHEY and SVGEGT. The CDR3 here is CASRTSGNFYEQYF. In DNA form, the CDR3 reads TGTGCCAGCAGAACTAGCGGGAACTTCTACGAGCAGTACTTC.

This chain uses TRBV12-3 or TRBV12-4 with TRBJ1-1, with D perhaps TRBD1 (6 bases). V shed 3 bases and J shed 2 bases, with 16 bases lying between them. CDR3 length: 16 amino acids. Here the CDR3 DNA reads TGTGCCAGCAGTTTCCCTACAGGGTCAGTCAACACTGAAGCTTTCTTT. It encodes CASSFPTGSVNTEAFF.

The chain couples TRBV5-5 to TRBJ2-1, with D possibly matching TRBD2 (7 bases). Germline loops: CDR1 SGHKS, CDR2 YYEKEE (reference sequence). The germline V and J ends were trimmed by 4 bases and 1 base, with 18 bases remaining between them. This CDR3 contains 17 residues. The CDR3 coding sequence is TGTGCCAGCAGCCCAAGGGGGGGCTCACCGTCCTACAATGAGCAGTTCTTC. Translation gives CASSPRGGSPSYNEQFF.

The CDR3, as DNA: TGCAGCGTTGAAGATTCTCCGGGCACTGAAGCTTTCTTT. Translating it yields CSVEDSPGTEAFF. The chain employs TRBV29-1 and TRBJ1-1; D is uncertain. V shed 0 bases and J shed 4 bases, with 9 bases lying between them. CDR3 length equals 13 residues. The germline V gene encodes CDR1 SQVTM and CDR2 ANQGSEA.

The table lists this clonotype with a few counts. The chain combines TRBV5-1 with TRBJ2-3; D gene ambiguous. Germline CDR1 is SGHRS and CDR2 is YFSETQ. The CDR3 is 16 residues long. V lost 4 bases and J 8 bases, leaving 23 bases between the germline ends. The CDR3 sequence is CASSPAAPTGFGTQYF. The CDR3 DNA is TGCGCCAGCAGCCCTGCAGCTCCGACTGGATTCGGTACGCAGTATTTT.

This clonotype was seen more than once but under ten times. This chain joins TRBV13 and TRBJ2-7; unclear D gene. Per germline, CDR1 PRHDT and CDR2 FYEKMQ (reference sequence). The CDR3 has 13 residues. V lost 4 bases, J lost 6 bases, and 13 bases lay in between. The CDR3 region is CASSSYRAPEQYF. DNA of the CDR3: TGTGCCAGCAGCTCCTACCGGGCCCCCGAGCAGTACTTC.

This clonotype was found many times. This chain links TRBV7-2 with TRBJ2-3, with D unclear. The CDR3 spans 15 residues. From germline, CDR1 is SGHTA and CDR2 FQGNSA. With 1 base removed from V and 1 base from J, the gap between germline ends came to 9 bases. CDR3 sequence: CASSLVGAGTDTQYF. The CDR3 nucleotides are TGTGCCAGCAGCTTAGTTGGTGCGGGCACAGATACGCAGTATTTT.

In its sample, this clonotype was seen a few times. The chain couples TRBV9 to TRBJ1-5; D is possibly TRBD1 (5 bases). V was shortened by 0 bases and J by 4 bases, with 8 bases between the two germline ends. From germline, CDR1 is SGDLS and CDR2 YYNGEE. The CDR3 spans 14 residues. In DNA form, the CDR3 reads TGTGCCAGCAGCGTAGCTCCAGGGAATCAGCCCCAGCATTTT. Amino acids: CASSVAPGNQPQHF. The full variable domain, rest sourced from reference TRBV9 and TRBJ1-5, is DSGVTQTPKHLITATGQRVTLRCSPRSGDLSVYWYQQSLDQGLQFLIQYYNGEERAKGNILERFSAQQFPDLHSELNLSSLELGDSALYFCASSVAPGNQPQHFGDGTRLSIL.

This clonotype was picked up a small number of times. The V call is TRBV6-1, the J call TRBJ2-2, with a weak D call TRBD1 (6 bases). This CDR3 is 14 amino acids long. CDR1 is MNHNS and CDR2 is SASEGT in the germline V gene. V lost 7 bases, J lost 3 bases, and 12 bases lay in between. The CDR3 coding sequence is TGTGCCAGCACCCAGGGGACCTACACCGGGGAGCTGTTTTTT. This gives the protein CASTQGTYTGELFF.

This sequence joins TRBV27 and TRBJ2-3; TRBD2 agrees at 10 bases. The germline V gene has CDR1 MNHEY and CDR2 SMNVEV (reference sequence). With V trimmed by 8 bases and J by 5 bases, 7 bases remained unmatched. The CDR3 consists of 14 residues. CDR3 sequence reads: CASRLAGVRDTQYF. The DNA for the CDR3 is TGTGCCAGCCGGCTAGCGGGGGTACGAGATACGCAGTATTTT.

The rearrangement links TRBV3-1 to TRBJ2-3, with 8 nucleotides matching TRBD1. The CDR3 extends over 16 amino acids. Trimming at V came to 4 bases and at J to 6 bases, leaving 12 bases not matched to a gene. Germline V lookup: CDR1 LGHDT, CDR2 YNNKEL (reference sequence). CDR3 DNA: TGTGCCAGCAGCCGAGAAGGACAGGGTTTGACGGATACGCAGTATTTT. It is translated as CASSREGQGLTDTQYF.

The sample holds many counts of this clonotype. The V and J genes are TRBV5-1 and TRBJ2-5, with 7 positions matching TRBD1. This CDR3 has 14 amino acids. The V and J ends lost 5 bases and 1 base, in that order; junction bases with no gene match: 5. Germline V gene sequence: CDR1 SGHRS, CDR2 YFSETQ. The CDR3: CASSPGQTQETQYF. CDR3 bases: TGCGCCAGCAGTCCGGGACAGACCCAAGAGACCCAGTACTTC.

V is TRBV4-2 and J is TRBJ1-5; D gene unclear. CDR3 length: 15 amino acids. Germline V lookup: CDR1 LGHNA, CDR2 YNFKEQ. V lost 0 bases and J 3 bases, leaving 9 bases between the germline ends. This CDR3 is CASSQDRQYNQPQHF. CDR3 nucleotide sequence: TGTGCCAGCAGCCAAGACCGGCAGTACAATCAGCCCCAGCATTTT.

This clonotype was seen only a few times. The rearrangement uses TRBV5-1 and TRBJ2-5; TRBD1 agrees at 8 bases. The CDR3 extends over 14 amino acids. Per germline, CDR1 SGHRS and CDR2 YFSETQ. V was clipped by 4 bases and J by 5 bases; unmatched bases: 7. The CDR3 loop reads CASSHGQGRETQYF. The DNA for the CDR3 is TGCGCCAGCAGCCATGGACAGGGCCGGGAGACCCAGTACTTC.

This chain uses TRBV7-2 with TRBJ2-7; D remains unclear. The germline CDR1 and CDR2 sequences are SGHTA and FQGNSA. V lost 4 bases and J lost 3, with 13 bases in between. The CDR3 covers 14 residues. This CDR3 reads CASSSPSGVYEQYF. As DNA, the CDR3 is TGTGCCAGCAGCTCCCCCTCTGGGGTCTACGAGCAGTACTTC.